A selection of T cell receptor beta chains follows, all from one sample in a study of T-cell reconstitution after alpha-beta-depleted transplantation in children. TCRdb recomputed calls from the PCR reads with MiXCR, one row per CDR3 protein. The sample has over 400,000 distinct CDR3 sequences; roughly 44% are singletons. The sequencing used PBMCs, collected before TCRalphabeta/CD19-depleted stem cell transplant. All receptors come from a girl aged 2-10 years with aplastic anemia, due to receive a stem cell transplant. Both conserved end residues are part of each CDR3. Fields, in order: J gene, clone size, D gene, V gene, CDR3 DNA, CDR3 protein. The D gene is left open where the match is weak. Expanded clones get a size class; other rows say once, few or many, or leave the size out.

TRBJ1-2	.	TRBD1	TRBV18	TGTGCCAGCTCACCACCGGACAGGGGGAACTATGGCTACACCTTC	CASSPPDRGNYGYTF
TRBJ2-1	.	.	TRBV20-1	TGCAGTGCTGCTACCTACAATGAGCAGTTCTTC	CSAATYNEQFF
TRBJ2-5	few	TRBD1	TRBV28	TGTGCCAGCAGGGGAGACAGGGGTTGGGGTGAGACCCAGTACTTC	CASRGDRGWGETQYF
TRBJ1-1	.	.	TRBV20-1	TGCAGTGCTAGAGCCCCCGGGCCCATGAACACTGAAGCTTTCTTT	CSARAPGPMNTEAFF
TRBJ1-2	once	.	TRBV12-3/TRBV12-4	TGTGCCAGCAGTTCGGACTTTCCCGGCTACACCTTC	CASSSDFPGYTF
TRBJ2-7	.	TRBD1	TRBV18	TGTGCCAGCTCATCACCGGGACAGGGGCTCTTTTACGAGCAGTACTTC	CASSSPGQGLFYEQYF
TRBJ1-3	many	.	TRBV20-1	TGCAGTGCTGATGACAGGAGCGCAGGAAACACCATATATTTT	CSADDRSAGNTIYF
TRBJ1-1	few	TRBD1	TRBV27	TGTGCCAGCAGTTTATTATCCAGGGGGACTGAAGCTTTCTTT	CASSLLSRGTEAFF
TRBJ1-2	many	.	TRBV7-9	TGTGCCAGCAGCTTAAGGGGTCTTCGTTCCTATGGTTATGGCTACACCTTC	CASSLRGLRSYGYGYTF
TRBJ2-7	.	TRBD1	TRBV2	TGTGCCAGCAGCGGGACAGGGTTAAGCTCCTACGAGCAGTACTTC	CASSGTGLSSYEQYF
TRBJ2-3	few	TRBD1	TRBV12-3/TRBV12-4	TGTGCCAGCAGTCCTCGACAGGGAGCGCAGTATTTT	CASSPRQGAQYF
TRBJ2-7	few	.	TRBV6-5	TGTGCCAGCAGTTACCCCGAGGGGGGAGGGGCCTACGAGCAGTACTTC	CASSYPEGGGAYEQYF
TRBJ1-5	.	.	TRBV20-1	TGCAGTGCTAGGGGGCGAGGGCCCCAGCATTTT	CSARGRGPQHF
TRBJ2-1	many	.	TRBV7-2	TGTGCCAGCAGCTTAAAGGGGGTTGGGATGAATGAGCAGTTCTTC	CASSLKGVGMNEQFF
TRBJ2-6	.	TRBD1	TRBV18	TGTGCCAGCTCACCCCAGGGGGAACTCTCTGGGGCCAACGTCCTGACTTTC	CASSPQGELSGANVLTF
TRBJ2-4	.	TRBD1	TRBV20-1	TGCAGTGCTAGAAACAGGGGGCCGGACATTCAGTACTTC	CSARNRGPDIQYF
TRBJ2-7	many	.	TRBV29-1	TGCAGCGTTGACAGGGGACACGAGCAGTACTTC	CSVDRGHEQYF
TRBJ2-3	.	TRBD2	TRBV20-1	TGCAGTGCTAGAGAGCGGGGGGGCACAGATACGCAGTATTTT	CSARERGGTDTQYF
TRBJ2-5	.	TRBD2	TRBV5-1	TGCGCCAGCAGCCTAGCCGGGACTAGCCGGGAGACCCAGTACTTC	CASSLAGTSRETQYF
TRBJ2-1	many	TRBD1	TRBV5-5	TGTGCCAGCAGCTTGGTCCCTACTGGGACAGGGGTGGATGAGCAGTTCTTC	CASSLVPTGTGVDEQFF
TRBJ2-6	once	TRBD1	TRBV9	TGTGCCAGCAGCGCTACAGGGGCCGGGGCCAACGTCCTGACTTTC	CASSATGAGANVLTF
TRBJ2-7	once	.	TRBV20-1	TGCAGTGCTAGGCCAGCGGCCGGCTACGAGCAGTACTTC	CSARPAAGYEQYF
TRBJ1-2	few	.	TRBV20-1	TGCAGTGCTAGAGATTCACCTTTGTATGGCTACACCTTC	CSARDSPLYGYTF
TRBJ1-1	many	.	TRBV10-2	TGCGCCAGCAGTGCGGGGGGGCAGAGGACTGAAGCTTTCTTT	CASSAGGQRTEAFF